Included here is one TCR beta chain sequence, with context. What it binds is unknown. RNA was extracted and reverse transcribed into cDNA as the sequencing template. This table comes from immunoSEQ multiplex PCR, and its TCRdb copy is limited to in-frame clones, with some not included. The top ten hold 0.75% to 0.95% of the sample, which has 150,000 to 200,000 clones, approximately 65% seen once. The source of the sample is a study of CD8+ T cells in alopecia areata. In the study overall: In an open-label trial, patients got 5 to 10 mg tofacitinib twice daily.

Findings and caveats of the study: TCR sharing across patients was less clear than in mice, possibly HLA-related.

Germline V gene data show CDR1 as LNHNV and CDR2 as YYDKDF (reference sequence). With 5 bases removed from V and 0 bases from J, the gap between germline ends came to 14 bases. This CDR3 has 15 residues. Treatment: oral pan-JAK inhibitor, 5-10 mg twice daily. Alopecia areata patients provided lesional scalp punch biopsies and peripheral blood. This chain uses TRBV15 with TRBJ2-7; tentatively, D is TRBD1 (6 bases). This material consisted of CD4+ T cells sorted from blood, taken at week 4, from a patient treated with tofacitinib. This clonotype originated in a human donor with alopecia areata. CDR3 protein: CATSLGHPTSYEQYF. CDR3 bases: TGTGCCACCAGCCTGGGACATCCGACCTCCTACGAGCAGTACTTC.